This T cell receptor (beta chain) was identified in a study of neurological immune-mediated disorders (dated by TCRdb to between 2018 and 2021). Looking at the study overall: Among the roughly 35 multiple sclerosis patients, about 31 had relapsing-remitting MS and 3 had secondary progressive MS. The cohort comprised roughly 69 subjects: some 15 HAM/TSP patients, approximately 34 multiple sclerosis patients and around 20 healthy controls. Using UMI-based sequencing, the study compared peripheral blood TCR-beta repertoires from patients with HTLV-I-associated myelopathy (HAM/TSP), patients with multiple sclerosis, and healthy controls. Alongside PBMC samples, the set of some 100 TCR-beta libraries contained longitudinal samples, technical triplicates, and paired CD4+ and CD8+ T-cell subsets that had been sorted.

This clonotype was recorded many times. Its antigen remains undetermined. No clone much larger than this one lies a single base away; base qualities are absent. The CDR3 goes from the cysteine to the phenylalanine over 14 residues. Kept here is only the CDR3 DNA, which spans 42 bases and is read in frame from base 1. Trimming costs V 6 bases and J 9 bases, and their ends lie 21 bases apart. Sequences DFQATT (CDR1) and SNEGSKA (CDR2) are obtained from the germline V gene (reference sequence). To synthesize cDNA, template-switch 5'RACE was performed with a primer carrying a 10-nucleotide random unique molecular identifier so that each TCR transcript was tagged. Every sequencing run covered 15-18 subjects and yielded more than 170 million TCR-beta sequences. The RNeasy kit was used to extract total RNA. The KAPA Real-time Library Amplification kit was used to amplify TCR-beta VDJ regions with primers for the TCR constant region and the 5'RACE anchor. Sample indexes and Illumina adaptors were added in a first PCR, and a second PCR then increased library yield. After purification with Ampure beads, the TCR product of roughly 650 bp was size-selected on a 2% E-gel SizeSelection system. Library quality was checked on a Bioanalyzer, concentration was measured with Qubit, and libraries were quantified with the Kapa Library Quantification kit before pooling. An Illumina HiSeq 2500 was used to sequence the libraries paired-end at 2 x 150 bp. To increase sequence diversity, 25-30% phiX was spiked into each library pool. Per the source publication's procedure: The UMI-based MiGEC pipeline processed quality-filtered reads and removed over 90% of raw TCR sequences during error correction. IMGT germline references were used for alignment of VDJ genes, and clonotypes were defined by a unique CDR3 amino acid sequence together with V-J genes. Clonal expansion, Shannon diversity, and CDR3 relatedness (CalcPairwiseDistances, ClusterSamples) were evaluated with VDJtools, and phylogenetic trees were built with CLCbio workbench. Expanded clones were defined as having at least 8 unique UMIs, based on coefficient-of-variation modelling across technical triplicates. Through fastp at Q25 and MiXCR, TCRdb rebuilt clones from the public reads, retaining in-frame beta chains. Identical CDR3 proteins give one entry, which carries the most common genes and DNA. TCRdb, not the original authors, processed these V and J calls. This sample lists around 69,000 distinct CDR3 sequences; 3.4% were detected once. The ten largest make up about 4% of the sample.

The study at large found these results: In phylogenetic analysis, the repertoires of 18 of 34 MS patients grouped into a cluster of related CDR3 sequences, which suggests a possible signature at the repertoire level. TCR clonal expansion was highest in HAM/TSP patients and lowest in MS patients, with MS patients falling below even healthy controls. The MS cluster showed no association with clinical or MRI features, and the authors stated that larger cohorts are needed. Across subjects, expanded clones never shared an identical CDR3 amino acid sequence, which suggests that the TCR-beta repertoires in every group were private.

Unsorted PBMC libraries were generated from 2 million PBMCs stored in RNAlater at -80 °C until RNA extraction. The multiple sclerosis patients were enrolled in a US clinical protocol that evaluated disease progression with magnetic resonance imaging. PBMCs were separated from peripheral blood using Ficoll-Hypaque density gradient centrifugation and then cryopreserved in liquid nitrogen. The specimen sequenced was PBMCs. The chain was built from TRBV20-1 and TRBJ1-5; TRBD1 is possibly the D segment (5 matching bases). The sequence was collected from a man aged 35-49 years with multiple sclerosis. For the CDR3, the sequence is CSAWNRGNYPPQHF. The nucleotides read TGCAGTGCCTGGAACCGGGGCAATTATCCGCCCCAGCATTTT.